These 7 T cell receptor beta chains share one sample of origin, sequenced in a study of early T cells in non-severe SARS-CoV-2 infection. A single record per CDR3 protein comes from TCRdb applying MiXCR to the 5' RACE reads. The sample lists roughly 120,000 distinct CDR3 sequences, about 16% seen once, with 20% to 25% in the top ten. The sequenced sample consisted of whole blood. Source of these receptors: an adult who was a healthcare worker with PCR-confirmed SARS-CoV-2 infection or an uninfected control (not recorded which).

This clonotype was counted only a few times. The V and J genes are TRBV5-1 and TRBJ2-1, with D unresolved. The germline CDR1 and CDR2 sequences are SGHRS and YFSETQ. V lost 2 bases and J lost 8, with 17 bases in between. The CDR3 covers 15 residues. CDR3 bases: TGCGCCAGCAGCTTTTCATCGGCCCCTGGGGATGAGCAGTTCTTC. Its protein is CASSFSSAPGDEQFF.

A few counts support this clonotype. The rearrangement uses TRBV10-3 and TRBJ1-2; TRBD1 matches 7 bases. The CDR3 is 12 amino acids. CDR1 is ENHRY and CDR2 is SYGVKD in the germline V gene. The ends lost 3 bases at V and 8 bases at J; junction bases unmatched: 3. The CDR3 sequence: CAISDRGDGYTF. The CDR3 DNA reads TGTGCCATCAGTGACAGGGGGGACGGCTACACCTTC.

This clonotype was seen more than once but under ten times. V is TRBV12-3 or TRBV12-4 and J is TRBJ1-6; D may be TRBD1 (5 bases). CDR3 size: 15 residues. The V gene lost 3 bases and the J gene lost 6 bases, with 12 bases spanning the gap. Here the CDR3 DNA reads TGTGCCAGCAGTTTCGGGGGTAGAGCTAATTCACCCCTCCACTTT. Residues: CASSFGGRANSPLHF.

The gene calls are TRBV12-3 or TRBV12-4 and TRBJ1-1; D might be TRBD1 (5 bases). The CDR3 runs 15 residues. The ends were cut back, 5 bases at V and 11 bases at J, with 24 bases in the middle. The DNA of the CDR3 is TGTGCCAGCAGTCTCCGGCGAACAGGTTTGGATGGCGCTTTCTTT. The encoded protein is CASSLRRTGLDGAFF.

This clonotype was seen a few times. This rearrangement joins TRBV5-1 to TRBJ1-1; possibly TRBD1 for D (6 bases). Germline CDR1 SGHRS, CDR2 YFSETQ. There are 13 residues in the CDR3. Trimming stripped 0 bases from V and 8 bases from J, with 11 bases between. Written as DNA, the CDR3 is TGCGCCAGCAGCTTGGGACAGGATGCCGAAGCTTTCTTT. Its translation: CASSLGQDAEAFF.

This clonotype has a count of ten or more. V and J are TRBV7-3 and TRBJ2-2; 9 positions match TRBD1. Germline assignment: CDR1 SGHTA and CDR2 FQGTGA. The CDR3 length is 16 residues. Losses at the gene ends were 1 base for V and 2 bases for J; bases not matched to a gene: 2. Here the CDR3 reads CASSLMGQGNTGELFF. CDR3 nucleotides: TGTGCCAGCAGCTTAATGGGACAGGGCAACACCGGGGAGCTGTTTTTT.

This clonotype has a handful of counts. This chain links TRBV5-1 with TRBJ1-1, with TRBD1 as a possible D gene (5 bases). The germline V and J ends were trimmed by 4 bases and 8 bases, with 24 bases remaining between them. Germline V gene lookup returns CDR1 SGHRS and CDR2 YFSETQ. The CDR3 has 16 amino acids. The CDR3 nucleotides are TGCGCCAGCAGCCGCAGTATCGGGACCGTGACGGGCGAAGCTTTCTTT. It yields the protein CASSRSIGTVTGEAFF.